What follows is one T cell receptor beta chain and its context. An expansion of CD8+CD57+ cells by flow cytometry had been shown in patients chosen for sequencing. Severe acquired aplastic anemia was diagnosed in all patients. This CDR3 region has 12 residues. Germline V CDR1 and CDR2: SGHKS, YYEKEE (reference sequence). With 4 bases clipped from V and 12 bases from J, the junction kept 9 bases outside the gene matches. This sample was taken from a study of CD8+CD57+ T cells in acquired aplastic anemia. Researchers used genomic DNA as the template to profile TCR beta VDJ and CDR3. Via MiXCR, TCRdb re-called the reads, giving one row per CDR3 protein. The sample shows roughly 290,000 distinct CDR3 sequences, around three fifths of them seen only once.

The rearrangement joins TRBV5-5 to TRBJ1-2; 7 bases agree with TRBD1. The origin of this receptor is a human donor with aplastic anemia. The sample was sorted CD4+, CD8+, or CD8+CD57+ T cells (not recorded which) from PBMCs. CDR3 sequence: CASSLGQLGNTF. DNA for the CDR3: TGTGCCAGCAGCCTGGGACAGCTGGGGAACACCTTC. Full variable domain (missing parts from reference TRBV5-5 and TRBJ1-2): DAGVTQSPTHLIKTRGQQVTLRCSPISGHKSVSWYQQVLGQGPQFIFQYYEKEERGRGNFPDRFSARQFPNYSSELNVNALLLGDSALYLCASSLGQLGNTFGSGTRLTVV.